The sequence of this T cell receptor (beta chain) was determined in a study of identical twins. TCRdb processed the 5' RACE reads anew with MiXCR; each CDR3 protein has one entry. The sample includes around 690,000 distinct CDR3 sequences, approximately 21% of them seen just once. At least ten counts were recorded for this clonotype. The antigen remains undetermined. The CDR3 totals 13 residues. CDR1 is DFQATT, CDR2 SNEGSKA, per germline (reference sequence). With 1 base clipped from V and 4 bases from J, the junction kept 3 bases outside the gene matches. The study, taken as a whole, reports: The models gave estimates that fell short of the out-of-frame TCR alpha sharing seen in monozygotic twins.

The data were also submitted as part of a second study, on T cells expressing NK-cell markers.

The gene calls are TRBV20-1 and TRBJ2-7, with TRBD2 identical over 8 bases. Sequences were obtained from PBMCs. The clonotype was recovered from a woman under 30 in good health. CDR3 sequence: CSARVSGTYEQYF. DNA of the CDR3: TGCAGTGCTAGAGTTAGCGGGACTTACGAGCAGTACTTC.